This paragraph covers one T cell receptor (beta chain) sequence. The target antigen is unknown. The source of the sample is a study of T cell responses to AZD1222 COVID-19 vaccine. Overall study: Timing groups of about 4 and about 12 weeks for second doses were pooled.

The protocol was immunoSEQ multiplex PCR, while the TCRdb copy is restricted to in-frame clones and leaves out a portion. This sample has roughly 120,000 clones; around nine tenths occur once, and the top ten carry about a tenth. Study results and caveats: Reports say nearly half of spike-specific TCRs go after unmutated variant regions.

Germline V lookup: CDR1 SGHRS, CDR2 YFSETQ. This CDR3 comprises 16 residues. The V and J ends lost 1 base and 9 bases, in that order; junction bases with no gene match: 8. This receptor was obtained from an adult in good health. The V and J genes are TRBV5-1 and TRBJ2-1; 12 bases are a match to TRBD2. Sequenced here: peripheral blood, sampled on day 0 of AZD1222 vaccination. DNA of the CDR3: TGCGCCAGCAGCTTGCTGCTAGCGGGAGGGCCGGTTGAGCAGTTCTTC. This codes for CASSLLLAGGPVEQFF.